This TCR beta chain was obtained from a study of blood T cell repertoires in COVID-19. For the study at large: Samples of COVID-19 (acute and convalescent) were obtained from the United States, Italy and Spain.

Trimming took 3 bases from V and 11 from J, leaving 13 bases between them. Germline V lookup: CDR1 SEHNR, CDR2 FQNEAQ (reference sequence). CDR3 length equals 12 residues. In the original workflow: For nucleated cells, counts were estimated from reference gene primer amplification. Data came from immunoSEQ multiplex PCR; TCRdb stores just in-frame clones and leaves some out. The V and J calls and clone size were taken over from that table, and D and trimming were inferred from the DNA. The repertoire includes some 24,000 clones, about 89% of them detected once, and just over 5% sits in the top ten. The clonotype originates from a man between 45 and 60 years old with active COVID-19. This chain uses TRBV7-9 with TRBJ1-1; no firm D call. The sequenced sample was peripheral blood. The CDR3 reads CASSLVNGGAFF. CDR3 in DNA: TGTGCCAGCAGCTTGGTCAATGGCGGGGCTTTCTTT.